Detailed here is one T cell receptor beta chain. The antigen remains undetermined. This record comes from a study of cytomegalovirus exposure and HLA in healthy donors. The study ran its PCR with 60 Vbeta and 13 Jbeta primers. The repertoire was sequenced with immunoSEQ multiplex PCR; TCRdb's copy has only in-frame clones and lacks some. The sample lists about 140,000 clones, approximately 76% occurring once. General observations from the study: Diagnosis of cytomegalovirus status made by the classifier reportedly showed high specificity and sensitivity. Solely CMV serostatus was available to characterize immune exposure. The authors confirmed in vitro that three CMV-associated chains were specific for CMV antigens. Listed as cytomegalovirus-associated were 164 TCR beta chains.

The source of this sequence is a man in his forties in good health and CMV-seronegative. The sample consisted of PBMCs.

The CDR3 coding sequence is TGTGCCAGCAGCTTCAGGGGTCCGGAGACTGAAGCTTTCTTT. Translation: CASSFRGPETEAFF. This rearrangement joins TRBV7-9 to TRBJ1-1; possible D gene TRBD1, 6 bases. The CDR3 consists of 14 residues. Trimming left V 3 bases short and J 5 bases short, with 13 bases between. The V gene's germline CDR1 is SEHNR and CDR2 FQNEAQ (reference sequence).